This T cell receptor (beta chain) appears in the sequencing data of a study of OX40 agonist ivuxolimab in advanced cancers. The study, taken as a whole, reports: There was clonal expansion of CD4+ and CD8+ blood T cells by week 6 at 0.1 to 3.0 mg/kg. Normalized T-cell clonal expansion was also low in a subset of nonresponders. Expanded clones tended on average to be more numerous among CD8+ T cells than CD4+.

With regard to this clone: The antigen is not known.

Clones were sequenced by immunoSEQ multiplex PCR, and TCRdb holds only the in-frame ones, with some missing. Of 75,000 to 100,000 clones listed, about four fifths are singletons. Sampling of blood occurred at baseline, cycle 4 day 1, and cycle 7 day 1. The CDR3 runs to 15 residues. Trimming pared 4 bases from V and 3 bases from J, leaving 12 bases between. Looked up from germline, CDR1 is SNHLY and CDR2 is FYNNEI. The sample in question was CD4+ or CD8+ T cells sorted from blood, obtained in a trial of the OX40 agonist ivuxolimab. The chain uses TRBV2 and TRBJ1-4; perhaps TRBD1 as D (5 bases). The clonotype comes from an adult with an advanced solid tumor such as melanoma, head and neck, liver or kidney cancer. CDR3 protein: CASSAVGVANEKLFF. CDR3 DNA sequence: TGTGCCAGCAGTGCGGTGGGGGTGGCTAATGAAAAACTGTTTTTT.